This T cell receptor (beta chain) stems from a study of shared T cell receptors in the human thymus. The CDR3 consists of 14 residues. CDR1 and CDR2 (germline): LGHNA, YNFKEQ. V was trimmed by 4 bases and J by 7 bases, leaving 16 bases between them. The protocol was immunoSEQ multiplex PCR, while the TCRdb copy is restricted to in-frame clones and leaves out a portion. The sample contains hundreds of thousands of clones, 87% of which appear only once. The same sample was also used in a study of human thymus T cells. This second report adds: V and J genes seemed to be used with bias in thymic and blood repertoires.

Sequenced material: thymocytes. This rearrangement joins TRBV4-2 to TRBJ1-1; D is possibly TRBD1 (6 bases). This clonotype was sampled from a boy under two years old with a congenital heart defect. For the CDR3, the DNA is TGTGCCAGCAGCCTAGACAGGCTAGCTGATGAAGCTTTCTTT. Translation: CASSLDRLADEAFF.